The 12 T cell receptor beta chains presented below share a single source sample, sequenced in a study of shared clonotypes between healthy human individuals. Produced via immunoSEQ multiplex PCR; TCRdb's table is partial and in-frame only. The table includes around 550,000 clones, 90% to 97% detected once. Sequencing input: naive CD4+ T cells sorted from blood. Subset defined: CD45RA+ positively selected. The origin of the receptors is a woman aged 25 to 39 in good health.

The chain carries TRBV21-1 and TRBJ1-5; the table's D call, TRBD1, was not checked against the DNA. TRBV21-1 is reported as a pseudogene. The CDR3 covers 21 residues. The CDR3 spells CASSPQGQSGEDRAKNQPQHF. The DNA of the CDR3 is TGTGCCAGCAGCCCCCAGGGGCAGAGTGGCGAGGACAGGGCCAAGAATCAGCCCCAGCATTTT.

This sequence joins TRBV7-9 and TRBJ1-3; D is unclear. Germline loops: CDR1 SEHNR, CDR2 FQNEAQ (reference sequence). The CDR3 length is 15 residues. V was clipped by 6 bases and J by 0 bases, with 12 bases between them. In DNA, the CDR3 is TGTGCCAGCAGTTTATTTGGGGACTCTGGAAACACCATATATTTT. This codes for CASSLFGDSGNTIYF.

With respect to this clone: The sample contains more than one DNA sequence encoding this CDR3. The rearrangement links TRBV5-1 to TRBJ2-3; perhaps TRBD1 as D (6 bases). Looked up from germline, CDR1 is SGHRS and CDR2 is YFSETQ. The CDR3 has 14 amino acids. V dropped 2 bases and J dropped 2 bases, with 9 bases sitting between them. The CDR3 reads CASSLTGPTDTQYF. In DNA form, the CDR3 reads TGCGCCAGCAGCTTAACAGGGCCCACAGATACGCAGTATTTT.

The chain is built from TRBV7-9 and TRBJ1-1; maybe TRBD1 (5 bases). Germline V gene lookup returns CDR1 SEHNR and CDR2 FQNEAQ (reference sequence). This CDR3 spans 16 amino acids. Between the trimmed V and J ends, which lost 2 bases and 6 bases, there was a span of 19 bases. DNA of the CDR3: TGTGCCAGCAGCTTAATATCGTCCGGCAGGGTGGCTGAAGCTTTCTTT. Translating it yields CASSLISSGRVAEAFF.

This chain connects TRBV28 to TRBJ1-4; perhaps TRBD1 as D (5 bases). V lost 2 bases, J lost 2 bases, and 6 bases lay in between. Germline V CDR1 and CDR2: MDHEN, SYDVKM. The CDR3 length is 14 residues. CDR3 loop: CASSLPGTNEKLFF. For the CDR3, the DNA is TGTGCCAGCAGTTTACCAGGGACTAATGAAAAACTGTTTTTT.

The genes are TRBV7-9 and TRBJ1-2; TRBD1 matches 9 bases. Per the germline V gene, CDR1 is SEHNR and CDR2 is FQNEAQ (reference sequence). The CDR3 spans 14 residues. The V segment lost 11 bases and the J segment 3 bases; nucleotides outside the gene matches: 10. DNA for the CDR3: TGTGCCGGTAACAGGGGGCTGGCGGACTATGGCTACACCTTC. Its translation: CAGNRGLADYGYTF.

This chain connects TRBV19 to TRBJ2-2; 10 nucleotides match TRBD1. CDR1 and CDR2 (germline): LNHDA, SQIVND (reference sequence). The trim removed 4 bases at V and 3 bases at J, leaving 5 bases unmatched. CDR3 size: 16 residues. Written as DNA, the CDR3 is TGTGCCAGTAGTAGTCGGGACAGGGGATACACCGGGGAGCTGTTTTTT. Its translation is CASSSRDRGYTGELFF.

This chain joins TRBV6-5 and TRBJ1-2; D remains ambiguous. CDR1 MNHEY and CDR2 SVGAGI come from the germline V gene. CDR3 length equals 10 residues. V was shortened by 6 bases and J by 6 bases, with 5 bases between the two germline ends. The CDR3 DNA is TGTGCCAGCAGACTAGATGGCTACACCTTC. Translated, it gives CASRLDGYTF.

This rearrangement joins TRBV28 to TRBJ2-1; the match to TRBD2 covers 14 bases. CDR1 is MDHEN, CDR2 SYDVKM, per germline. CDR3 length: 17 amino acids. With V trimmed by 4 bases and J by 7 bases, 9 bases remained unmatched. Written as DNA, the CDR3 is TGTGCCAGCAGTTCCCCGGGACTAGCGGGAGTGGGTAATGAGCAGTTCTTC. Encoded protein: CASSSPGLAGVGNEQFF.

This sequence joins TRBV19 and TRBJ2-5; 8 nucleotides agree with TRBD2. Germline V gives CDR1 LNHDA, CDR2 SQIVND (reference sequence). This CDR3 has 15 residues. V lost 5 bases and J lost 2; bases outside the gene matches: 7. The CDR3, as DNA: TGTGCCAGTAGTTCCGCCCTAGCGGGTCAAGAGACCCAGTACTTC. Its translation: CASSSALAGQETQYF.

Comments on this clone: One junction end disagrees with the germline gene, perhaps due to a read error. CDR3 DNA sequence: TGTGCCAGCAGTGGCGGGAGCTCCGACAATGAGCAGTTCTTC. Protein product: CASSGGSSDNEQFF. The chain carries TRBV2 and TRBJ2-1; 7 nucleotides line up with TRBD2. The CDR3 is 14 amino acids. The germline CDR1 and CDR2 sequences are SNHLY and FYNNEI. The full variable domain, rest sourced from reference TRBV2 and TRBJ2-1, is EPEVTQTPSHQVTQMGQEVILRCVPISNHLYFYWYRQILGQKVEFLVSFYNNEISEKSEIFDDQFSVERPDGSNFTLKIRSTKLEDSAMYFCASSGGSSDNEQFFGPGTRLTVL.

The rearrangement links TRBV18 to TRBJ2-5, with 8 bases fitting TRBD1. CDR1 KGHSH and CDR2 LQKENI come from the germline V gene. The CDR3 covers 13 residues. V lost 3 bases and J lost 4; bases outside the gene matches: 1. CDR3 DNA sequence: TGTGCCAGCTCACCCAGGGGGCTAGAGACCCAGTACTTC. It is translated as CASSPRGLETQYF.